The 27 T cell receptor beta chains presented below share a single source sample, sequenced in a study of blood T cell repertoires in COVID-19. The protocol was immunoSEQ multiplex PCR, while the TCRdb copy is restricted to in-frame clones and leaves out a portion. The data hold approximately 140,000 clones, with around four fifths observed a single time. Sample: peripheral blood. These receptors all stem from a woman aged 40 to 50 with active or convalescent COVID-19.

The rearrangement links TRBV24-1 to TRBJ1-2; D is possibly TRBD1 (6 bases). This CDR3 has 15 residues. With 2 bases removed from V and 3 bases from J, the gap between germline ends came to 12 bases. Germline V gene data show CDR1 as KGHDR and CDR2 as SFDVKD. CDR3 coding DNA: TGTGCCACCAGTGATTCCAGGGGAACCCACTATGGCTACACCTTC. Protein product: CATSDSRGTHYGYTF.

This chain links TRBV28 with TRBJ2-7, with TRBD1 identical over 9 bases. This CDR3 is built from 14 residues. Per germline, CDR1 MDHEN and CDR2 SYDVKM. V dropped 5 bases and J dropped 4; count of bases not matched to a gene: 6. This chain's CDR3 is CASSPGTGSYEQYF. CDR3 DNA sequence: TGTGCCAGCAGTCCAGGGACAGGGTCGTACGAGCAGTACTTC. Complete variable domain (other parts from reference TRBV28 and TRBJ2-7): DVKVTQSSRYLVKRTGEKVFLECVQDMDHENMFWYRQDPGLGLRLIYFSYDVKMKEKGDIPEGYSVSREKKERFSLILESASTNQTSMYLCASSPGTGSYEQYFGPGTRLTVT.

The J gene is TRBJ2-7, the V gene TRBV2; the D gene is possibly TRBD1 (6 bases). Trimming took off 2 bases at V and 3 bases at J, with 20 bases between the two ends. Germline lookup yields CDR1 SNHLY and CDR2 FYNNEI. The CDR3 consists of 17 residues. CDR3 DNA sequence: TGTGCCAGCAGTGAAATTGAACAGGGCCTCTATAACTACGAGCAGTACTTC. It codes for CASSEIEQGLYNYEQYF.

This clone was found a few times. The chain recombines TRBV18 with TRBJ1-1; the match to TRBD1 covers 7 bases. Trimming took 2 bases from V and 6 from J; bases not matched to a gene: 6. The CDR3 spans 14 residues. The germline V gene has CDR1 KGHSH and CDR2 LQKENI. The CDR3 loop reads CASSPTGAPAEAFF. The DNA for the CDR3 is TGTGCCAGCTCACCAACAGGGGCCCCAGCTGAAGCTTTCTTT.

The chain links TRBV29-1 to TRBJ1-1; 8 nucleotides match TRBD1. V trimming: 4 bases; J trimming: 6 bases; junction bases outside the gene matches: 10. CDR3 length equals 14 residues. CDR1 and CDR2 (germline): SQVTM, ANQGSEA. In DNA form, the CDR3 reads TGCAGCGTTGCCCAGGGGGCAGGTATCGCTGAAGCTTTCTTT. As protein: CSVAQGAGIAEAFF.

The chain is built from TRBV18 and TRBJ1-2; 7 bases align to TRBD1. The length of the CDR3 is 15 residues. CDR1 is KGHSH, CDR2 LQKENI, per germline. V lost 2 bases, J lost 4 bases, and 7 bases stayed unmatched. The CDR3 spells CASSPRDSSSYGYTF. The CDR3 DNA is TGTGCCAGCTCACCAAGGGACAGTTCTTCCTATGGCTACACCTTC.

CDR3 region: CAISSPSGGIDEQYF. The CDR3 DNA sequence: TGTGCCATCAGTAGCCCTAGCGGGGGGATAGACGAGCAGTACTTC. This rearrangement joins TRBV10-3 to TRBJ2-5; 11 nucleotides agree with TRBD2. The assigned J gene may be wrong: the sequence end matches TRBJ2-7 better. CDR3 length: 15 residues. The germline gives CDR1 ENHRY, CDR2 SYGVKD.

The gene calls are TRBV19 and TRBJ2-1; no clear D gene. The CDR3 length is 17 residues. From germline, CDR1 is LNHDA and CDR2 SQIVND (reference sequence). V gave up 2 bases and J gave up 4 bases, with 18 bases separating them. CDR3 protein: CASSIRQSSGYYNEQFF. The CDR3 nucleotides read TGTGCCAGTAGTATAAGGCAGTCTTCGGGTTATTACAATGAGCAGTTCTTC. The complete variable domain, with remaining parts taken from reference TRBV19 and TRBJ2-1, reads DGGITQSPKYLFRKEGQNVTLSCEQNLNHDAMYWYRQDPGQGLRLIYYSQIVNDFQKGDIAEGYSVSREKKESFPLTVTSAQKNPTAFYLCASSIRQSSGYYNEQFFGPGTRLTVL.

The chain combines TRBV6-4 with TRBJ2-1; 7 nucleotides line up with TRBD2. Trimming took 2 bases from V and 2 from J; bases not matched to a gene: 0. The CDR3 contains 14 residues. The germline CDR1 and CDR2 sequences are MRHNA and SNTAGT. The CDR3 reads CASSDGRAYNEQFF. In DNA, the CDR3 is TGTGCCAGCAGTGACGGGAGGGCCTACAATGAGCAGTTCTTC.

The chain carries TRBV6-5 and TRBJ1-2, with D hard to call. Germline V gene data show CDR1 as MNHEY and CDR2 as SVGAGI. The CDR3 totals 12 residues. Trimming cost V 10 bases and J 8 bases, with 17 bases left between them. DNA of the CDR3: TGTGCCAACCAAGCACTTAATTTAGGCTACACCTTC. Amino acids: CANQALNLGYTF.

This clone has just a few counts. At the DNA level, this CDR3 is encoded by other sequences in the same sample as well. The CDR3 sequence: CASSSGQGFYNSPLHF. The DNA for the CDR3 is TGTGCCAGCAGCTCGGGACAGGGCTTTTATAATTCACCCCTCCACTTT. The V gene is TRBV7-9, the J gene TRBJ1-6; 9 bases map to TRBD1. The germline CDR1 and CDR2 sequences are SEHNR and FQNEAQ (reference sequence). The V segment lost 4 bases and the J segment 4 bases; nucleotides outside the gene matches: 5. The CDR3 is 16 residues long.

The rearrangement links TRBV18 to TRBJ2-5, with a tentative D call TRBD1 (6 bases). Germline V gene lookup returns CDR1 KGHSH and CDR2 LQKENI. V dropped 1 base and J dropped 3 bases, with 9 bases sitting between them. This CDR3 region has 14 residues. CDR3 sequence: CASSPQSGEETQYF. The CDR3 DNA is TGTGCCAGCTCACCACAGTCAGGGGAAGAGACCCAGTACTTC.

This chain links TRBV2 with TRBJ1-5; maybe TRBD1 (5 bases). Germline CDR1 SNHLY, CDR2 FYNNEI. Trimming took 3 bases from V and 7 from J, leaving 16 bases between them. The CDR3 is 15 amino acids. The CDR3 is CASSEGQGIGQPQHF. DNA of the CDR3: TGTGCCAGCAGTGAGGGGCAGGGAATAGGACAGCCCCAGCATTTT.

This chain uses TRBV11-2 with TRBJ2-7, with D tentatively TRBD2 (5 bases). V lost 6 bases, J lost 0 bases, and 12 bases lay in between. This CDR3 contains 14 residues. CDR1 and CDR2 (germline): SGHAT, FQNNGV. In DNA, the CDR3 is TGTGCCAGCAGAGACCGGAGGTTCTCCTACGAGCAGTACTTC. Translated: CASRDRRFSYEQYF.

This chain links TRBV6-5 with TRBJ1-1; D might be TRBD1 (5 bases). With 5 bases removed from V and 4 bases from J, the gap between germline ends came to 14 bases. The germline V gene has CDR1 MNHEY and CDR2 SVGAGI. The CDR3 loop spans 14 amino acids. Here the CDR3 reads CASSPQGGLTEAFF. The CDR3 DNA sequence: TGTGCCAGCAGTCCTCAGGGAGGTCTCACTGAAGCTTTCTTT.

The chain couples TRBV7-2 to TRBJ2-7; 7 nucleotides match TRBD1. This CDR3 is built from 15 residues. The trim removed 4 bases at V and 4 bases at J, leaving 10 bases unmatched. Per the germline V gene, CDR1 is SGHTA and CDR2 is FQGNSA. The CDR3 loop reads CASSSAWTGSYEQYF. The CDR3 bases are TGTGCCAGCAGCTCCGCATGGACAGGATCTTACGAGCAGTACTTC.

The chain is built from TRBV11-2 and TRBJ2-7, with D perhaps TRBD2 (5 bases). CDR3 length equals 13 residues. The germline V and J ends were trimmed by 2 bases and 3 bases, with 8 bases remaining between them. The germline V gene encodes CDR1 SGHAT and CDR2 FQNNGV. CDR3 sequence reads: CASSLFGDYEQYF. In nucleotides, the CDR3 is TGTGCCAGCAGCTTATTCGGGGACTACGAGCAGTACTTC.

This chain links TRBV15 with TRBJ2-3; weak D call: TRBD1 (5 bases). From germline, CDR1 is LNHNV and CDR2 YYDKDF (reference sequence). The V end was cut by 0 bases, the J end by 13 bases, with 26 bases between. The CDR3 runs 17 residues. CDR3 nucleotide sequence: TGTGCCACCAGCAGAGATCTTGGCAGGGCTAGGGAATACGTGGAGTATTTT. It is translated as CATSRDLGRAREYVEYF.

The chain uses TRBV5-6 and TRBJ2-7, with TRBD1 matching over 8 bases. The CDR3 spans 16 residues. After removal of 3 bases from V and 3 bases from J, the junction contained 11 bases not matched to a gene. Germline CDR1 is SGHDT and CDR2 is YYEEEE. The DNA for the CDR3 is TGTGCCAGCAGCTCTGCCCTCGGTGACAGGGGCTACGAGCAGTACTTC. It codes for CASSSALGDRGYEQYF.

The DNA for the CDR3 is TGTGCCAGCAGGCTTACGTGGGAGGGCCGGTACGAGCAGTACTTC. Translated: CASRLTWEGRYEQYF. The V call is TRBV7-2, the J call TRBJ2-7, with TRBD2 identical over 7 bases. The ends lost 6 bases at V and 4 bases at J; junction bases unmatched: 12. CDR1 SGHTA and CDR2 FQGNSA come from the germline V gene. The CDR3 is 15 amino acids.

The J gene is TRBJ1-1, the V gene TRBV28; tentatively, D is TRBD1 (5 bases). CDR1 is MDHEN and CDR2 is SYDVKM in the germline V gene. V was clipped by 2 bases and J by 4 bases, with 14 bases between them. The CDR3 runs 15 residues. The CDR3 region is CASSLGGPGGTEAFF. The CDR3 DNA reads TGTGCCAGCAGTTTAGGAGGACCGGGGGGCACTGAAGCTTTCTTT.

V is TRBV27 and J is TRBJ1-5; weak D call: TRBD1 (5 bases). The CDR3 length is 16 residues. The V end lost 6 bases, the J end lost 5 bases, and 20 bases lay between the germline ends. Looked up from germline, CDR1 is MNHEY and CDR2 is SMNVEV (reference sequence). CDR3 coding DNA: TGTGCCAGCAGGGTCCCGGCGGGGGTAGTGGATCAGCCCCAGCATTTT. Translating it yields CASRVPAGVVDQPQHF.

This clone was seen just once. The rearrangement joins TRBV28 to TRBJ1-5; no definite D call. The CDR3 extends over 12 amino acids. CDR1 is MDHEN, CDR2 SYDVKM, per germline. V lost 6 bases and J lost 5, with 8 bases in between. CDR3 region: CASSDSYQPQHF. CDR3 in DNA: TGTGCCAGCAGCGACTCCTATCAGCCCCAGCATTTT. Full variable domain (outside the CDR3, taken from reference TRBV28 and TRBJ1-5): DVKVTQSSRYLVKRTGEKVFLECVQDMDHENMFWYRQDPGLGLRLIYFSYDVKMKEKGDIPEGYSVSREKKERFSLILESASTNQTSMYLCASSDSYQPQHFGDGTRLSIL.

This clone showed up many times. V usage is TRBV4-1 and J usage is TRBJ2-3; possible D gene TRBD2, 5 bases. CDR3 length equals 16 residues. Trimming pared 6 bases from V and 3 bases from J, leaving 19 bases between. Germline CDR1 MGHRA, CDR2 YSYEKL. Here the CDR3 reads CASSYRKGARTDTQYF. CDR3 nucleotide sequence: TGCGCCAGCAGTTATAGAAAGGGAGCGAGGACAGATACGCAGTATTTT.

The sample holds one count of this clone. This chain uses TRBV6-5 with TRBJ2-2, with 10 bases identical to TRBD1. V lost 2 bases and J lost 2; bases outside the gene matches: 2. The CDR3 sequence is 16 residues long. Germline V lookup: CDR1 MNHEY, CDR2 SVGAGI. The CDR3 region has the DNA TGTGCCAGCAGTTACCCGACAGGGGGCAACACCGGGGAGCTGTTTTTT. Translated, it gives CASSYPTGGNTGELFF.

This clone came up a few times. This chain connects TRBV14 to TRBJ1-2, with 7 bases matching TRBD1. The junction had 21 bases not matched to a gene; V was cut back by 4 bases and J by 4 bases. Germline CDR1 and CDR2: SGHDN and FVKESK. CDR3 length: 19 amino acids. The CDR3: CASSPLIGTADPLSYGYTF. In DNA form, the CDR3 reads TGTGCCAGCAGCCCTTTAATCGGGACAGCCGATCCTCTTTCCTATGGCTACACCTTC.

This clone showed up just once. V is TRBV4-1 and J is TRBJ2-7; 7 bases line up with TRBD1. The germline CDR1 and CDR2 sequences are MGHRA and YSYEKL. V shed 1 base, J shed 1 base, and the junction held 4 bases outside the gene matches. This CDR3 region has 15 residues. The CDR3: CASSQAQGPSYEQYF. As DNA, the CDR3 is TGCGCCAGCAGCCAAGCACAGGGGCCGTCCTACGAGCAGTACTTC.